This T cell receptor beta chain appears in the sequencing data of a study of blood T cell repertoires in COVID-19. Overall study: Sites across the United States, Italy and Spain contributed samples from acute and convalescent COVID-19. The cDNA or gDNA used as material had been derived from T cells, B-cell-depleted T cells, or PBMCs.

Per the study methods: Reference gene primer amplification gave nucleated cell count estimates. Profiling relied on immunoSEQ multiplex PCR, and the TCRdb table lists in-frame clones only, not all of them. That table is the source of V, J and clone size, and D and trimming were worked out from the DNA. The sample lists a few hundred thousand clones, approximately 80% seen once, with 3.5% to 5.5% in the top ten. Assignments of participants to cohorts depended upon their own reported clinical history. V lost 3 bases to trimming and J lost 5 bases, with 8 bases between them. From germline, CDR1 is KGHSH and CDR2 LQKENI. This CDR3 is 13 amino acids long.

Sequencing was done on a sample of PBMCs or T cells enriched from blood (not recorded which). The chain couples TRBV18 to TRBJ1-3, with D possibly TRBD1 on 6 matching bases. This sequence originates from a man aged 25 to 45 with acute COVID-19. For the CDR3, the DNA is TGTGCCAGCTCACCGCAGGGGAGAAACACCATATATTTT. This sequence encodes CASSPQGRNTIYF.